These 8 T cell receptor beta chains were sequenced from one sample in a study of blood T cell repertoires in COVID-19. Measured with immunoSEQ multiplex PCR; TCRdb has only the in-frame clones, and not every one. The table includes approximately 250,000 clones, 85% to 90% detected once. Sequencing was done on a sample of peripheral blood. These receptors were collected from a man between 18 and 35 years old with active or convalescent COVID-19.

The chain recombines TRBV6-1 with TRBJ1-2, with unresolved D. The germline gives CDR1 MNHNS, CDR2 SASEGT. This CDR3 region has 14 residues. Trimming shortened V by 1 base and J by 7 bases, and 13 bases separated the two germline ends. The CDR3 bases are TGTGCCAGCAGTGAAGTGGTAGGGAGCGGTGGCTACACCTTC. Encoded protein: CASSEVVGSGGYTF.

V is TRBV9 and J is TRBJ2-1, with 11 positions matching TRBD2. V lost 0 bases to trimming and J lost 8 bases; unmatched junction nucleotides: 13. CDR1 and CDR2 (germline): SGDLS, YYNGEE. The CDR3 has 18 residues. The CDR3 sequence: CASSVAPVLAGGLDEQFF. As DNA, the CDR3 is TGTGCCAGCAGCGTAGCGCCTGTTCTAGCGGGGGGTTTGGATGAGCAGTTCTTC. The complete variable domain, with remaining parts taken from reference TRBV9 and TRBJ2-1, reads DSGVTQTPKHLITATGQRVTLRCSPRSGDLSVYWYQQSLDQGLQFLIQYYNGEERAKGNILERFSAQQFPDLHSELNLSSLELGDSALYFCASSVAPVLAGGLDEQFFGPGTRLTVL.

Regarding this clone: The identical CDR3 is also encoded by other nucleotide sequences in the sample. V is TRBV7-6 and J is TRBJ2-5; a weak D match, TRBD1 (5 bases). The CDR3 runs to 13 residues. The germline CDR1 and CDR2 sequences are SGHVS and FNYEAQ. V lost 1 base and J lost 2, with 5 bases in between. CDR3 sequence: CASSLDRQETQYF. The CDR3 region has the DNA TGTGCCAGCAGCTTAGACAGGCAAGAGACCCAGTACTTC.

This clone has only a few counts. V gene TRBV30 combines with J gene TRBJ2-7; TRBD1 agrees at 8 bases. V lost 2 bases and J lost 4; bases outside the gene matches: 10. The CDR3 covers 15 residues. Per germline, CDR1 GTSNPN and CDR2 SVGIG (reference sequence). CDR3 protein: CAWSPKTGDRYEQYF. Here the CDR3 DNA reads TGTGCCTGGAGTCCAAAGACAGGGGATAGGTACGAGCAGTACTTC.

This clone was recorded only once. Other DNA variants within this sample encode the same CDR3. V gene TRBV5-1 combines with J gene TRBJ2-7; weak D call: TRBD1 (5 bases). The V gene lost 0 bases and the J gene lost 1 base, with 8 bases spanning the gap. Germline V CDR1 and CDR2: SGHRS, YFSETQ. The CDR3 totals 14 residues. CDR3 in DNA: TGCGCCAGCAGCTTGGGCGCAGGGTCCTACGAGCAGTACTTC. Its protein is CASSLGAGSYEQYF.

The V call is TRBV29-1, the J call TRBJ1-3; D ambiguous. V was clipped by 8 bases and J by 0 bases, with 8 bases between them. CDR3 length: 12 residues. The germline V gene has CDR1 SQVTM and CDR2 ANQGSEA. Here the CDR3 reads CSPNSSGNTIYF. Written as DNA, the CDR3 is TGCAGCCCTAACTCCTCTGGAAACACCATATATTTT.

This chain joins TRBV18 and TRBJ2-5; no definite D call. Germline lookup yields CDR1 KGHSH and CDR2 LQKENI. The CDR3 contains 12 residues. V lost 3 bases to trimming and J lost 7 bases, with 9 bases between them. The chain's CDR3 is CASSPPGGTQYF. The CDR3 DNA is TGTGCCAGCTCACCGCCCGGCGGGACCCAGTACTTC.

CDR3 coding DNA: TGTGCCAGCAGCTTAGGAGTGGCAGGGAACGGGGAGCTGTTTTTT. The encoded protein is CASSLGVAGNGELFF. The chain combines TRBV7-2 with TRBJ2-2, with a weak D call TRBD1 (5 bases). The CDR3 has 15 residues. V was cut by 1 base and J by 7 bases, with 13 bases left in between. Germline V gives CDR1 SGHTA, CDR2 FQGNSA. The whole variable domain, remainder taken from reference TRBV7-2 and TRBJ2-2, is GAGVSQSPSNKVTEKGKDVELRCDPISGHTALYWYRQSLGQGLEFLIYFQGNSAPDKSGLPSDRFSAERTGGSVSTLTIQRTQQEDSAVYLCASSLGVAGNGELFFGEGSRLTVL.